This T cell receptor (beta chain) was documented in a study of cytotoxic CD8 clonotypes in ibrutinib-treated CLL. Study outcomes and limitations: Sampling times (in sustained-remission versus progressing patients) were not the same. Clonality increased with ibrutinib response but returned toward baseline at progression.

Points on this clone: Its cognate antigen is unknown.

Profiled with immunoSEQ multiplex PCR; TCRdb holds only in-frame clones, not every one. The sample yields roughly 220,000 clones, 75% to 80% seen once. Germline V gene data show CDR1 as MNHEY and CDR2 as SMNVEV (reference sequence). V dropped 11 bases and J dropped 6 bases, with 18 bases sitting between them. This CDR3 is 13 amino acids long. The receptor was isolated from a human donor with chronic lymphocytic leukemia. Sequenced here: PBMCs, sampled after 12 months of ibrutinib treatment. This sequence joins TRBV27 and TRBJ2-3; D is possibly TRBD2 (6 bases). CDR3 residues: CACRGDSRDTQYF. The CDR3 DNA reads as TGTGCCTGCCGCGGGGACTCTAGGGATACGCAGTATTTT.